Below, 18 T cell receptor beta chains from the same sample are listed, as sequenced in a study of CD8 T cells in ankylosing spondylitis. MiXCR was run by TCRdb on the 5' RACE reads, yielding one entry per CDR3 protein. The sample shows about 160,000 distinct CDR3 sequences, approximately 44% of them seen only once. Sequencing input: synovial fluid, either unsorted or a sorted T cell fraction (not recorded which). The source is a male donor with ankylosing spondylitis.

This chain connects TRBV12-2 to TRBJ1-1; TRBD1 is the table's D call, not checked against the DNA. TRBV12-2 is designated a pseudogene. The CDR3 is 12 amino acids. Here the CDR3 DNA reads TGTGCAAGTCGTCGGACAGGGGGCAATGCTTTCTTT. Its translation: CASRRTGGNAFF.

The genes are TRBV12-3 or TRBV12-4 and TRBJ2-7; D is possibly TRBD1 or TRBD2 (5 bases each). This CDR3 is 14 amino acids long. The V end lost 6 bases, the J end lost 3 bases, and 15 bases lay between the germline ends. CDR3 in amino acids: CASRRSGTFYEQYF. For the CDR3, the DNA is TGTGCCAGCAGACGCTCCGGGACGTTCTACGAGCAGTACTTC.

This sequence joins TRBV28 and TRBJ2-4; TRBD1 is a possible D gene (6 bases). This CDR3 comprises 13 residues. The germline V gene has CDR1 MDHEN and CDR2 SYDVKM. Trimming shortened V by 5 bases and J by 15 bases, and 20 bases separated the two germline ends. The CDR3, as DNA: TGTGCCAGCAGTCCTCAGGTCAGGGGATTGGGGTACTTC. Residues: CASSPQVRGLGYF.

This clonotype was counted between two and nine times. J is TRBJ2-1 and V is TRBV4-1, with 8 positions matching TRBD2. Trimming at V came to 1 base and at J to 7 bases, leaving 6 bases not matched to a gene. Germline CDR1 is MGHRA and CDR2 is YSYEKL. This CDR3 has 15 residues. The CDR3 bases are TGCGCCAGCAGCCAAGTGAACGGGGGGGCTAATGAGCAGTTCTTC. It codes for CASSQVNGGANEQFF.

The genes are TRBV7-2 and TRBJ2-5; D is unclear. The CDR3 contains 14 residues. The germline V gene encodes CDR1 SGHTA and CDR2 FQGNSA. V was cut by 6 bases and J by 1 base, with 12 bases left in between. The CDR3 loop reads CASRRRVLQETQYF. DNA for the CDR3: TGTGCCAGCAGACGACGGGTTCTCCAAGAGACCCAGTACTTC.

This CDR3 is CASSPRDHSYNEQFF. The CDR3 bases are TGTGCCAGCAGCCCCCGGGACCACTCCTACAATGAGCAGTTCTTC. The chain carries TRBV11-3 and TRBJ2-1, with D possibly called TRBD1 or TRBD2 (5 bases each). The germline V gene encodes CDR1 SGHNT and CDR2 YENEEA. With 5 bases removed from V and 0 bases from J, the gap between germline ends came to 11 bases. This CDR3 contains 15 residues. Looking up the rest from reference TRBV11-3 and TRBJ2-1 gives the full variable domain: EAGVVQSPRYKIIEKKQPVAFWCNPISGHNTLYWYLQNLGQGPELLIRYENEEAVDDSQLPKDRFSAERLKGVDSTLKIQPAELGDSAVYLCASSPRDHSYNEQFFGPGTRLTVL.

The chain employs TRBV20-1 and TRBJ1-1, with D possibly matching TRBD1 (6 bases). CDR1 is DFQATT, CDR2 SNEGSKA, per germline (reference sequence). V shed 6 bases and J shed 4 bases, with 15 bases lying between them. The CDR3 runs to 13 residues. In DNA, the CDR3 is TGCAGTGCCCGTCGGGCGGGGGCCACTGAAGCTTTCTTT. It specifies CSARRAGATEAFF.

This clonotype came up a few times. The rearrangement links TRBV3-1 to TRBJ1-3; TRBD1 might be the D (5 bases). V dropped 0 bases and J dropped 1 base, with 7 bases sitting between them. The CDR3 length is 15 residues. Germline assignment: CDR1 LGHDT and CDR2 YNNKEL (reference sequence). DNA of the CDR3: TGTGCCAGCAGCCAAGATGGGGGTTCTGGAAACACCATATATTTT. Translating it yields CASSQDGGSGNTIYF.

This clonotype has ten or more counts. The CDR3 DNA reads TGTGCCAGCAGCTACAGGGCCGGGGAATTACCAGCTCTAACCTTC. As protein: CASSYRAGELPALTF. V gene TRBV7-2 combines with J gene TRBJ1-2; the D gene is possibly TRBD1 (6 bases). V was trimmed by 4 bases and J by 14 bases, leaving 26 bases between them. CDR3 length: 15 amino acids. Per germline, CDR1 SGHTA and CDR2 FQGNSA.

The rearrangement joins TRBV16 to TRBJ1-1; D is ambiguous. The germline V and J ends were trimmed by 4 bases and 1 base, with 16 bases remaining between them. This CDR3 comprises 16 residues. CDR1 is KGHSY and CDR2 is FQNENV in the germline V gene. In nucleotides, the CDR3 is TGTGCCAGCAGCCTGACCGGGTGGGCAAGGAACACTGAAGCTTTCTTT. Amino acid sequence: CASSLTGWARNTEAFF.

The gene calls are TRBV7-6 and TRBJ2-5, with TRBD2 matching over 8 bases. CDR1 is SGHVS, CDR2 FNYEAQ, per germline. This CDR3 has 14 residues. The V gene end was trimmed by 5 bases and the J gene end by 4 bases; junction bases not matched to a gene: 6. CDR3 sequence (DNA): TGTGCCAGCAGCGAACTAGCGGAAGGAGAGACCCAGTACTTC. As protein: CASSELAEGETQYF.

This chain uses TRBV27 with TRBJ2-7, with 11 nucleotides matching TRBD1. CDR1 and CDR2 from the germline V gene are MNHEY and SMNVEV (reference sequence). The CDR3 is made up of 13 amino acids. With V trimmed by 8 bases and J by 3 bases, 3 bases remained unmatched. CDR3 region: CASLGTGGYEQYF. For the CDR3, the DNA is TGTGCCAGCCTCGGGACAGGGGGCTACGAGCAGTACTTC.

This clonotype was counted once. The chain joins TRBV18 to TRBJ1-5; no definite D call. The CDR3 has 14 residues. V dropped 4 bases and J dropped 2 bases, with 9 bases sitting between them. CDR1 KGHSH and CDR2 LQKENI come from the germline V gene. For the CDR3, the DNA is TGTGCCAGCTCACTACTGTACGGCAATCAGCCCCAGCATTTT. Translation: CASSLLYGNQPQHF.

The chain joins TRBV7-2 to TRBJ1-2, with 7 bases lining up with TRBD1. In germline, CDR1 is SGHTA, CDR2 FQGNSA. V lost 6 bases, J lost 5 bases, and 9 bases stayed unmatched. The CDR3 is 14 residues long. The CDR3 region has the DNA TGTGCCAGCAGACGGAACAGGGGACGATATGGCTACACCTTC. Its protein product is CASRRNRGRYGYTF.

This sequence joins TRBV10-3 and TRBJ1-5; 9 nucleotides agree with TRBD1. Looked up from germline, CDR1 is ENHRY and CDR2 is SYGVKD. With 6 bases clipped from V and 6 bases from J, the junction kept 9 bases outside the gene matches. This CDR3 region has 15 residues. CDR3 amino acids: CAISPRDRVGQPQHF. CDR3 in DNA: TGTGCCATCAGCCCCAGGGACAGGGTTGGTCAGCCCCAGCATTTT.

The rearrangement uses TRBV4-1 and TRBJ2-7, with TRBD2 matching over 11 bases. Trimming at V came to 5 bases and at J to 3 bases, leaving 15 bases not matched to a gene. CDR3 length equals 18 residues. Germline lookup yields CDR1 MGHRA and CDR2 YSYEKL. The CDR3 spells CASSAQPGLADFYYEQYF. The CDR3 nucleotides read TGCGCCAGCAGCGCCCAGCCGGGACTAGCGGACTTTTACTACGAGCAGTACTTC.

This clonotype has just a few counts. The rearrangement uses TRBV6-5 and TRBJ2-1; unclear D gene. The CDR3 length is 12 residues. The germline V and J ends were trimmed by 1 base and 13 bases, with 11 bases remaining between them. In germline, CDR1 is MNHEY, CDR2 SVGAGI. The CDR3, as DNA: TGTGCCAGCAGTTACTACGGTACCCTCCAGTTCTTC. Residues: CASSYYGTLQFF.

This clonotype was recorded once. CDR3 nucleotide sequence: TGTGCCAGCAGCTTGTTCGGGCCCACAGATACGCAGTATTTT. It is translated as CASSLFGPTDTQYF. The chain joins TRBV11-3 to TRBJ2-3; no firm D call. The CDR3 is 14 amino acids. V shed 3 bases and J shed 2 bases, with 9 bases lying between them. CDR1 and CDR2 (germline): SGHNT, YENEEA.